This T cell receptor (beta chain) was recovered during a study of T cell repertoires in cytomegalovirus infection. This clonotype was recorded at least ten times. TCRdb redid the calling of the reads with MiXCR, one entry per CDR3 protein. Here the sample spans a few hundred thousand distinct CDR3 sequences, over 15% being singletons. Germline V gene sequence: CDR1 SGHVS, CDR2 FNYEAQ. This CDR3 is built from 15 residues. Trimming removed 1 base from V and 4 bases from J, with 11 bases in between. The chain employs TRBV7-6 and TRBJ1-3; D not certain. The clonotype comes from a human donor in good health (CMV status not recorded). Some clones in this sample may be carry-over from other donors' samples. Source material: CD8+ T cells from PBMCs. The CDR3 bases are TGTGCCAGCAGCTTAGATCTTTCTCCGGGAAACACCATATATTTT. This codes for CASSLDLSPGNTIYF.